These T cell receptor beta chains were read from a single sample in a study of type 1 regulatory T cells. Antigens for these TCRs are unknown. TCRdb re-derived calls from the reads in MiXCR, one entry per CDR3 protein. The sample shows about 71,000 distinct CDR3 sequences, about a fifth of them seen only once. Sequenced material: cultured type 1 regulatory T (Tr1) cells, either the whole culture or a sorted fraction (not recorded which). The receptors were gathered from a human donor in good health. Each CDR3 is given with its conserved first and last residue. The D gene is left open where the match is weak. Size is stated for part of the rows, as once, few or many counts, or as a class when the clone is expanded.

V gene	clone size	J gene	D gene	CDR3 DNA	CDR3 protein
TRBV9	.	TRBJ1-3	.	TGTGCCAGCAACCGAGGCGAACAGGGCACCATATATTTT	CASNRGEQGTIYF
TRBV15	many	TRBJ2-7	.	TGTGCCACCAGCAGTCCCGGGACATCACTCTACGAGCAGTACTTC	CATSSPGTSLYEQYF
TRBV7-9	.	TRBJ2-1	TRBD2	TGTGCCAGCAACCTAGCGGGAGGGCTTGGGGAGCAGTTCTTC	CASNLAGGLGEQFF
TRBV7-9	.	TRBJ1-6	.	TGTGCCAGCAGCGCCCCAGGGGATTCACCCCTCCACTTT	CASSAPGDSPLHF
TRBV27	few	TRBJ1-3	.	TGTGCCAGCAGTCTTGAGACGGACTCTGGAAACACCATATATTTT	CASSLETDSGNTIYF
TRBV27	.	TRBJ2-1	.	TGTGCCAGCAGTTACCAGCGAAGTGAGCAGTTCTTC	CASSYQRSEQFF
TRBV7-2	.	TRBJ2-3	TRBD2	TGTGCCAGCAGCCCACAAGGGAGGGCCACAGATACGCAGTATTTT	CASSPQGRATDTQYF
TRBV6-5	once	TRBJ1-2	.	TGTGCCAGCAGCCGCGGGGCAGACTATGGCTACACCTTC	CASSRGADYGYTF
TRBV7-2	.	TRBJ2-2	.	TGTGCCAGCAGCAAACAGGGAGGGTCCGGGGAGCTGTTTTTT	CASSKQGGSGELFF
TRBV5-5	.	TRBJ2-7	.	TGTGCCAGCAGCCCGGAAAATTACGAGCAGTACTTC	CASSPENYEQYF
TRBV20-1	many	TRBJ2-5	.	TGCAGTGCTAGAGTTAGTCGGGGAGAGACCCAGTACTTC	CSARVSRGETQYF
TRBV20-1	.	TRBJ2-2	.	TGCAGTGCTAGAACGGTGAACACCGGGGAGCTGTTTTTT	CSARTVNTGELFF
TRBV5-1	.	TRBJ2-1	.	TGCGCCAGCAGCTTGGACCAGTTCTTC	CASSLDQFF
TRBV20-1	few	TRBJ2-7	.	TGCAGTGCCTACATGGGCAAGTCCTACGAGCAGTACTTC	CSAYMGKSYEQYF
TRBV30	.	TRBJ2-5	.	TGTGCCTGGAGTAAAAACCTCCAAGAGACCCAGTACTTC	CAWSKNLQETQYF
TRBV5-1	few	TRBJ1-1	.	TGCGCCAGCAGCTCGGGACACCAGAACACTGAAGCTTTCTTT	CASSSGHQNTEAFF
TRBV30	few	TRBJ1-4	.	TGTGCCTGGAGGTCCGGGAGCCCGAATGAAAAACTGTTTTTT	CAWRSGSPNEKLFF
TRBV20-1	many	TRBJ2-7	TRBD2	TGCAGTGCTAGAGGATTAGCGGGGCCCTACGAGCAGTACTTC	CSARGLAGPYEQYF
TRBV5-1	.	TRBJ2-1	.	TGCGCCAGCAGCTACGGTCCCCCTAATGAGCAGTTCTTC	CASSYGPPNEQFF
TRBV12-3/TRBV12-4	.	TRBJ2-3	.	TGTGCCAGCAGTTTTCTGGGAAGCACAGATACGCAGTATTTT	CASSFLGSTDTQYF
TRBV7-8	.	TRBJ2-3	.	TGTGCCAGCAGTCAAAGGGTGGGCGGGCGAAGAGCAGATACGCAGTATTTT	CASSQRVGGRRADTQYF
TRBV29-1	.	TRBJ2-3	.	TGCAGCTTGGGGGCACAGACAGATACGCAGTATTTT	CSLGAQTDTQYF
TRBV5-4	few	TRBJ2-3	.	TGTGCCAGCAGCTTGGTACAGCATAGCACAGATACGCAGTATTTT	CASSLVQHSTDTQYF
TRBV20-1	.	TRBJ1-5	.	TGCAGTGCTACTGATAGCAATCAGCCCCAGCATTTT	CSATDSNQPQHF
TRBV20-1	.	TRBJ2-1	.	TGCAGTGCCTTGGACTCTACAAATGAGCAGTGCTTC	CSALDSTNEQCF
TRBV28	few	TRBJ2-7	.	TGTGCCAGCAGTGCCCCCGGGATACGATACAACTACGAGCAGTACTTC	CASSAPGIRYNYEQYF
TRBV27	few	TRBJ1-5	TRBD1	TGTGCCAGCAGAAAGGACAGGGTAGGAAATCAGCCCCAGCATTTT	CASRKDRVGNQPQHF
TRBV4-1	few	TRBJ1-5	.	TGCGCCAGCAGCCAAGAAACCAAAAGCAATCAGCCCCAGCATTTT	CASSQETKSNQPQHF
TRBV12-3/TRBV12-4	.	TRBJ2-1	TRBD2	TGTGCCAGCAGCTCCGGCGCTAGCGGGAGTAATGAGCAGTTCTTC	CASSSGASGSNEQFF
TRBV20-1	few	TRBJ2-7	TRBD2	TGCAGTGCTGGTCGACTAGCGGCCTACGAGCAGTACTTC	CSAGRLAAYEQYF
TRBV28	.	TRBJ1-1	.	TGTGCCAGCAGGGGGGAAAAAGCTTTCTTT	CASRGEKAFF
TRBV12-3/TRBV12-4	.	TRBJ2-2	.	TGTGCCAGCAGCTTAGGTACCAGGGCCGGGGAGCTGTTTTTT	CASSLGTRAGELFF
TRBV18	.	TRBJ1-2	.	TGTGCCAGCTCACCATCCAACCCGGAACGGCGGGATGGCTACACCTTC	CASSPSNPERRDGYTF